One and the same sample provided the 28 T cell receptor beta chains below, sequenced in a study of tumor-infiltrating lymphocytes in localized non-small cell lung cancer. The protocol was immunoSEQ multiplex PCR, while the TCRdb copy is restricted to in-frame clones and leaves out a portion. The sample has 17,000 or so clones; 70% to 80% are singletons. The sample consisted of lung tumor tissue. These receptors originate from a human donor with non-small cell lung cancer.

The rearrangement uses TRBV30 and TRBJ1-5; tentatively, D is TRBD1 (6 bases). This CDR3 spans 15 amino acids. Germline CDR1 GTSNPN, CDR2 SVGIG (reference sequence). V was trimmed by 3 bases and J by 1 base, leaving 13 bases between them. As DNA, the CDR3 is TGTGCCTGGAGAGGGGGGCCCCTCAGCAATCAGCCCCAGCATTTT. The encoded protein is CAWRGGPLSNQPQHF.

The chain links TRBV29-1 to TRBJ2-7; TRBD2 matches 12 bases. Germline CDR1 is SQVTM and CDR2 is ANQGSEA. The CDR3 is made up of 14 amino acids. Trimming cost V 4 bases and J 6 bases; bases outside gene matches: 7. CDR3 bases: TGCAGCGTTGCGACTAGCGGGAGCCTCATCGAGCAGTACTTC. Translating gives CSVATSGSLIEQYF.

V usage is TRBV30 and J usage is TRBJ2-4, with D possibly TRBD2 on 6 matching bases. CDR1 and CDR2 from the germline V gene are GTSNPN and SVGIG (reference sequence). Deletions cut 3 bases from V and 7 bases from J, with 10 bases between. The CDR3 consists of 12 residues. Written as DNA, the CDR3 is TGTGCCTGGAGCGGGACTCTGAACATTCAGTACTTC. The encoded protein is CAWSGTLNIQYF.

The chain links TRBV7-9 to TRBJ1-4; D not certain. This CDR3 spans 16 amino acids. Trimming removed 2 bases at V and 0 bases at J, with 10 bases between. The germline V gene encodes CDR1 SEHNR and CDR2 FQNEAQ (reference sequence). The CDR3 bases are TGTGCCAGCAGCTTAAGTCGATCAGCAACTAATGAAAAACTGTTTTTT. Translating gives CASSLSRSATNEKLFF.

The V call is TRBV4-1, the J call TRBJ1-1; no firm D call. The length of the CDR3 is 13 residues. V was shortened by 4 bases and J by 7 bases, with 13 bases between the two germline ends. Germline CDR1 reads MGHRA; CDR2 reads YSYEKL. The CDR3 sequence is CASSLGTISEAFF. For the CDR3, the DNA is TGCGCCAGCAGCCTAGGTACGATAAGTGAAGCTTTCTTT.

The rearrangement links TRBV30 to TRBJ1-3; D is possibly TRBD1 (5 bases). Trimming took off 8 bases at V and 0 bases at J, with 11 bases between the two ends. This CDR3 has 13 residues. The germline V gene encodes CDR1 GTSNPN and CDR2 SVGIG (reference sequence). As DNA, the CDR3 is TGTGCCGGGATCAGGGTCTCTGGAAACACCATATATTTT. It is translated as CAGIRVSGNTIYF.

The chain links TRBV15 to TRBJ1-5, with 7 bases aligning to TRBD1. Germline V CDR1 and CDR2: LNHNV, YYDKDF (reference sequence). The CDR3 is 16 residues long. The V and J ends lost 0 bases and 2 bases, in that order; junction bases with no gene match: 4. The CDR3 reads CATSRERGQGNQPQHF. CDR3 nucleotide sequence: TGTGCCACCAGCAGAGAGAGGGGGCAAGGCAATCAGCCCCAGCATTTT.

The chain is built from TRBV4-3 and TRBJ2-5; tentative D call: TRBD2 (6 bases). Germline lookup yields CDR1 LGHNA and CDR2 YSLEER. Deletions cut 1 base from V and 5 bases from J, with 14 bases between. The CDR3 is made up of 15 amino acids. The CDR3 here is CASSQGGDFVETQYF. The CDR3 DNA reads TGCGCCAGCAGCCAAGGGGGGGACTTCGTGGAGACCCAGTACTTC.

This rearrangement joins TRBV6-5 to TRBJ2-3; 7 nucleotides match TRBD1. This CDR3 spans 14 amino acids. Germline V CDR1 and CDR2: MNHEY, SVGAGI. The junction had 4 bases not matched to a gene; V was cut back by 7 bases and J by 0 bases. The CDR3 region has the DNA TGTGCCAGCACGAGGGGACAGAGCACAGATACGCAGTATTTT. Translated, it gives CASTRGQSTDTQYF.

The chain is built from TRBV10-2 and TRBJ2-3, with D perhaps TRBD2 (6 bases). The CDR3 spans 15 residues. The V end was cut by 8 bases, the J end by 2 bases, with 17 bases between. Germline CDR1 and CDR2: WSHSY and SAAADI. The CDR3, as DNA: TGCGCCAGCTTCGAGACGGGGGATACCACAGATACGCAGTATTTT. Translation gives CASFETGDTTDTQYF.

The gene calls are TRBV18 and TRBJ1-5; 9 bases line up with TRBD1. This CDR3 comprises 15 residues. With 6 bases clipped from V and 6 bases from J, the junction kept 9 bases outside the gene matches. The germline V gene encodes CDR1 KGHSH and CDR2 LQKENI. CDR3 sequence: CASSPTRDRVQPQHF. CDR3 bases: TGTGCCAGCTCCCCTACCCGGGACAGGGTTCAGCCCCAGCATTTT.

The chain carries TRBV7-2 and TRBJ2-1; the match to TRBD2 covers 11 bases. Germline CDR1 reads SGHTA; CDR2 reads FQGNSA. J gave up 1 base and V 2 bases, and 10 bases lay outside the gene matches. The CDR3 spans 19 residues. The CDR3: CASSLTSGRGLGSYNEQFF. DNA of the CDR3: TGTGCCAGCAGCTTAACTAGCGGGAGAGGTCTGGGATCCTACAATGAGCAGTTCTTC.

The chain couples TRBV19 to TRBJ1-2, with TRBD1 matching 9 bases. The CDR3 loop spans 15 amino acids. CDR1 is LNHDA and CDR2 is SQIVND in the germline V gene (reference sequence). V was clipped by 3 bases and J by 5 bases; unmatched bases: 7. The CDR3 coding sequence is TGTGCCAGTAGTATTTATCTGGGACAGGGTTATGGCTACACCTTC. This encodes CASSIYLGQGYGYTF.

This chain uses TRBV5-1 with TRBJ2-5, with D perhaps matching TRBD2 (7 bases). The V gene lost 0 bases and the J gene lost 2 bases, with 14 bases spanning the gap. This CDR3 contains 16 residues. CDR1 and CDR2 (germline): SGHRS, YFSETQ. The CDR3 sequence is CASSLEGGGFQETQYF. CDR3 nucleotides: TGCGCCAGCAGCTTGGAAGGGGGGGGCTTTCAAGAGACCCAGTACTTC.

The chain employs TRBV6-1 and TRBJ1-1; no definite D call. CDR1 is MNHNS and CDR2 is SASEGT in the germline V gene. With 7 bases removed from V and 8 bases from J, the gap between germline ends came to 11 bases. This CDR3 is 11 amino acids long. The CDR3 DNA reads TGTGCCAGCACCGTGGACCGGGAAGCTTTCTTT. The encoded protein is CASTVDREAFF.

The J gene is TRBJ1-3, the V gene TRBV19; TRBD1 is a possible D gene (6 bases). The CDR3 consists of 14 residues. V was shortened by 8 bases and J by 0 bases, with 11 bases between the two germline ends. Germline V gives CDR1 LNHDA, CDR2 SQIVND (reference sequence). The DNA of the CDR3 is TGTGCCAGTTTCGACAGGAACTCTGGAAACACCATATATTTT. Amino acids: CASFDRNSGNTIYF.

V gene TRBV19 combines with J gene TRBJ2-7, with D maybe TRBD1 (6 bases). The germline V gene encodes CDR1 LNHDA and CDR2 SQIVND (reference sequence). The CDR3 runs 11 residues. Trimming took off 6 bases at V and 5 bases at J, with 8 bases between the two ends. The CDR3 nucleotides read TGTGCCAGTAGGGCAGGGGACGAGCAGTACTTC. It codes for CASRAGDEQYF.

The V and J genes are TRBV28 and TRBJ1-1, with TRBD1 matching 7 bases. Trimming at V came to 4 bases and at J to 4 bases, leaving 21 bases not matched to a gene. The CDR3 sequence is 19 residues long. Per the germline V gene, CDR1 is MDHEN and CDR2 is SYDVKM. The CDR3 DNA reads as TGTGCCAGCAGTTACACTGCCTTAAGGGACCCGCGACAGGGCACTGAAGCTTTCTTT. This codes for CASSYTALRDPRQGTEAFF.

V is TRBV7-2 and J is TRBJ2-1, with 10 bases aligning to TRBD2. The V segment lost 5 bases and the J segment 2 bases; nucleotides outside the gene matches: 6. The CDR3 has 16 amino acids. Germline CDR1 is SGHTA and CDR2 is FQGNSA. Here the CDR3 DNA reads TGTGCCAGCAGCCACCTCACTAGCGGGGCCTACAATGAGCAGTTCTTC. Protein: CASSHLTSGAYNEQFF.

The chain combines TRBV4-2 with TRBJ2-3; no firm D call. Trimming took 4 bases from V and 0 from J, leaving 11 bases between them. Germline V CDR1 and CDR2: LGHNA, YNFKEQ. CDR3 length equals 15 residues. CDR3 loop: CASSLEKASTDTQYF. The CDR3 coding sequence is TGTGCCAGCAGCCTTGAGAAGGCTAGCACAGATACGCAGTATTTT.

The V gene is TRBV19, the J gene TRBJ2-7; no clear D. The V end was cut by 5 bases, the J end by 1 base, with 9 bases between. Germline CDR1 and CDR2: LNHDA and SQIVND (reference sequence). The CDR3 covers 13 residues. CDR3 sequence reads: CASSPGSSYEQYF. The CDR3, as DNA: TGTGCCAGTAGTCCCGGCAGTTCCTACGAGCAGTACTTC.

The chain combines TRBV4-3 with TRBJ1-4; D perhaps matches TRBD1 (5 bases). The length of the CDR3 is 16 residues. Trimming removed 0 bases at V and 2 bases at J, with 10 bases between. The germline CDR1 and CDR2 sequences are LGHNA and YSLEER. The CDR3 sequence is CASSQDPGPTNEKLFF. CDR3 sequence (DNA): TGCGCCAGCAGCCAAGATCCGGGACCGACTAATGAAAAACTGTTTTTT.

The rearrangement uses TRBV7-9 and TRBJ2-7; a weak D match, TRBD2 (6 bases). V was clipped by 4 bases and J by 3 bases, with 13 bases between them. This CDR3 spans 14 amino acids. The germline V gene encodes CDR1 SEHNR and CDR2 FQNEAQ (reference sequence). This CDR3 reads CASSSMMGGYEQYF. In DNA, the CDR3 is TGTGCCAGCAGCTCCATGATGGGGGGCTACGAGCAGTACTTC. The full variable domain, completed using reference TRBV7-9 and TRBJ2-7, is DTGVSQNPRHKITKRGQNVTFRCDPISEHNRLYWYRQTLGQGPEFLTYFQNEAQLEKSRLLSDRFSAERPKGSFSTLEIQRTEQGDSAMYLCASSSMMGGYEQYFGPGTRLTVT.

The chain recombines TRBV4-2 with TRBJ1-5; 9 nucleotides line up with TRBD1. After removal of 0 bases from V and 5 bases from J, the junction contained 5 bases not matched to a gene. This CDR3 spans 16 amino acids. Germline loops: CDR1 LGHNA, CDR2 YNFKEQ. The CDR3 loop is CASSQDEWTGDQPQHF. Here the CDR3 DNA reads TGTGCCAGCAGCCAAGATGAGTGGACAGGGGATCAGCCCCAGCATTTT.

This chain links TRBV28 with TRBJ2-3; TRBD2 matches 7 bases. V trimming: 5 bases; J trimming: 0 bases; junction bases outside the gene matches: 2. The CDR3 contains 14 residues. CDR1 MDHEN and CDR2 SYDVKM come from the germline V gene. The CDR3 DNA sequence: TGTGCCAGCAGTAATAGCGGGAGCACAGATACGCAGTATTTT. It yields the protein CASSNSGSTDTQYF.

This chain uses TRBV12-5 with TRBJ1-5; D not resolved. The V and J ends lost 1 base and 9 bases respectively, with 7 bases between them. This CDR3 spans 12 amino acids. Germline V gene data show CDR1 as LGHNT and CDR2 as FRNRAP. The CDR3 coding sequence is TGTGCTAGTGGTTTGGAGGAGACGCCCCAGCATTTT. Protein sequence: CASGLEETPQHF.

The rearrangement uses TRBV5-1 and TRBJ2-1; maybe TRBD2 (6 bases). The CDR3 is 12 amino acids. CDR1 SGHRS and CDR2 YFSETQ come from the germline V gene. With 5 bases removed from V and 10 bases from J, the gap between germline ends came to 13 bases. CDR3 DNA: TGCGCCAGCAGGGAGGGACTTCGGGAGCAGTTCTTC. The encoded protein is CASREGLREQFF.

As DNA, the CDR3 is TGCGCCAGCAGTGAGACAGCGGGAGTACGCGAGCAGTACTTC. Protein sequence: CASSETAGVREQYF. The rearrangement links TRBV10-2 to TRBJ2-7; 8 bases are shared with TRBD2. Germline-derived CDR1 and CDR2 are WSHSY and SAAADI. With 2 bases clipped from V and 6 bases from J, the junction kept 6 bases outside the gene matches. CDR3 length: 14 amino acids.